This record covers a single T cell receptor (beta chain). Its specificity is not known. This specimen belongs to a study of T cell clonotyping in hematopoietic cell transplantation. Findings and caveats of the study: Without cell sorting, CD4 versus CD8 contributions remain unresolved. Pathologically expanded recipient clonotypes increased progressively from day 30 to day 180 as diversity fell. Few recipient clonotypes overlapped donors; over 95% were de novo at given depth.

Germline CDR1 is SGHRS and CDR2 is YFSETQ. Trimming took off 1 base at V and 4 bases at J, with 12 bases between the two ends. The CDR3 contains 15 residues. Using immunoSEQ multiplex PCR, the repertoire was profiled, and TCRdb retains in-frame clones only, with some absent. The sample shows 15,000 or so clones, 60% to 75% of them seen only once. The J gene is TRBJ1-5, the V gene TRBV5-1, with a weak D call TRBD1 (5 bases). Material for sequencing was peripheral blood mononuclear cells. The receptor comes from a woman aged 55 to 70 in good health. Some clones in this sample may be carry-over from other donors' samples. The CDR3: CASSLSWGGNQPQHF. The CDR3 DNA follows: TGCGCCAGCAGCTTGAGTTGGGGGGGAAATCAGCCCCAGCATTTT.